This T cell receptor beta chain was retrieved from a study of Tregs in tolerant kidney transplant recipients. Related graft donors supplied nonmyeloablative bone marrow transplants, and mixed chimerism was transient. Measured with immunoSEQ multiplex PCR; TCRdb has only the in-frame clones, and not every one. The specimen's table records 12,000 to 15,000 clones. Comments on this clone: Its matching antigen is unknown. The read terminates 3 residues before the CDR3 end, so the remaining end is supplied by the germline J gene.

The germline CDR1 and CDR2 sequences are KGHSH and LQKENI. V lost 1 base and J lost 6; bases outside the gene matches: 9. The CDR3 length is 15 residues. Study-wide points: Tolerant patients' donor-specific Tregs expanded beyond overall Tregs, suggesting antigen-driven growth.

This sequence joins TRBV18 and TRBJ2-7; 7 bases are a match to TRBD1. This receptor was taken from a human patient who received a combined kidney and bone marrow transplant. Some T cells may trace back to the graft donor. The material sequenced was CD4+ T cells from blood (PBMCs), taken 12 months after the transplant. Partial CDR3 DNA: TGTGCCAGCTCACCACTACCGGCAGGGGGAGCCGAG. This translates into CASSPLPAGGAE. The whole CDR3 sequence reads CASSPLPAGGAEQYF.